A single sample gave rise to the 27 T cell receptor beta chains below, sequenced in a study of tissue T cells after allogeneic stem cell transplantation (dated by TCRdb to 2022 to 2024). Library prep was done by the immunoSEQ multiplex PCR assay. TCRdb took over this immuneACCESS table, retaining in-frame rearrangements with V and J assigned. Such tables are incomplete; in checked studies, under half of the missing clones stem from an unresolved V gene, and the remainder is unexplained. Across this sample there are 6,400 or so clones, with around half seen only once. 7.7% of the sample rests with the top ten. Per the publication, the time point label means: mouse harvest day 7 after allogeneic transplant. Mouse grafts consisting of 10^7 T-cell-depleted bone marrow cells combined with 10^6 splenic CD5+ T cells were administered by tail vein injection. Sequenced sample: lymph node tissue. Receptors were obtained from a female BALB/c mouse given C57BL/6 T cells with graft-versus-host disease after an allogeneic hematopoietic cell transplant.

Regarding this clone: Genes and germline come from the mouse. The DNA ends 1 residue before the CDR3 does, and the rest of the CDR3 is filled in from the germline J gene. The chain carries TRBV23 and TRBJ1-1. Germline CDR1 is KGHTA and CDR2 is FQNQQP. This CDR3 contains 12 residues. Partial CDR3 DNA: TGCTCCAGCAGTCAATCGTCCACAGAAGTCTTC. This codes for CSSSQSSTEVF. The full CDR3 is CSSSQSSTEVFF.

As concerns this clone: The gene symbols are mouse symbols. The read gets to within 1 residue of the CDR3 end, and the germline J gene fills in the rest. The chain couples TRBV31 to TRBJ2-5, with 8 bases aligning to TRBD2. The V gene end was trimmed by 0 bases and the J gene end by 6 bases; junction bases not matched to a gene: 5. From germline, CDR1 is GKSSPN and CDR2 SITVG. This CDR3 spans 14 amino acids. The covered CDR3 bases are TGTGCCTGGAGTCTGGGGGGGCGCGGGGACACCCAGTAC. Amino acid sequence: CAWSLGGRGDTQY. The entire CDR3 protein reads CAWSLGGRGDTQYF.

This clone was detected only a few times. The genes are named according to mouse. The read comes to an end 1 residue before the CDR3 does, leaving the germline J gene to fill in the end. The rearrangement joins TRBV13-3 to TRBJ2-7; D is ambiguous. The CDR3 is 11 residues long. Trimming cost V 3 bases and J 0 bases, with 1 base left between them. Looked up from germline, CDR1 is NNHDY and CDR2 is SYVADS. The sequenced part of the CDR3 DNA is TGTGCCAGCAGTGTCTCCTATGAACAGTAC. Translation: CASSVSYEQY. In full, the CDR3 is CASSVSYEQYF.

In the case of this clone: Each gene name is a mouse one. CDR3 amino acids: CGETGGANAEQFF. CDR3 DNA (partial): TGTGGGGAGACTGGGGGGGCGAATGCTGAGCAGTTC. The chain is built from TRBV20 and TRBJ2-1, with 12 positions matching TRBD2. The read gets to within 1 residue of the CDR3 end, and the germline J gene fills in the rest. The germline V gene has CDR1 GFQATS and CDR2 STVNSAI. This CDR3 comprises 13 residues. Together with reference TRBV20 and TRBJ2-1, the CDR3 gives the full variable domain: GALVYQYPRRTICKSGTSMRMECQAVGFQATSVAWYRQSPQKTFELIALSTVNSAIKYEQNFTQEKFPISHPNLSFSSMTVLNAYLEDRGLYLCGETGGANAEQFFGPGTRLTVL.

This clone is labeled medium-sized. All gene names here are mouse names. The read falls 1 residue short of the CDR3 end, and the missing part is taken from the germline J gene. This rearrangement joins TRBV26 to TRBJ1-4; a possible D gene is TRBD1 (6 bases). The CDR3 runs 15 residues. Germline lookup yields CDR1 KGHPV and CDR2 FQNQEV (reference sequence). The V gene lost 5 bases and the J gene lost 0 bases, with 10 bases spanning the gap. The CDR3 here is CASSWTVVSNERLFF. The sequenced CDR3 bases are TGTGCCAGCAGTTGGACAGTCGTTTCCAACGAAAGATTATTT.

A remark on this clone: Mouse gene names and germline throughout. The CDR3 end falls 1 residue outside the read, so it is completed with the germline J gene. V and J are TRBV17 and TRBJ1-6, with a tentative D call TRBD1 (6 bases). TRBJ1-6 has ORF status, its function being uncertain. V was clipped by 5 bases and J by 2 bases, with 10 bases between them. Germline V CDR1 and CDR2: MNHDT, YYDKIL. This CDR3 is built from 15 residues. Partial CDR3 DNA: TGTGCTAGCAGTCTCGGGACACCCTATAATTCGCCCCTCTAC. Protein: CASSLGTPYNSPLY. The CDR3 reads in full as CASSLGTPYNSPLYF.

As regards this clone: Each gene name is a mouse one. The sequenced fragment ends 1 residue before the CDR3 boundary, so the rest is inferred from the germline J gene. V is TRBV19 and J is TRBJ1-4; 11 bases line up with TRBD1. Germline V gene data show CDR1 as FNHDT and CDR2 as SITEND (reference sequence). V lost 6 bases, J lost 4 bases, and 5 bases stayed unmatched. This CDR3 is built from 15 residues. CDR3 DNA (partial): TGTGCCAGCACCAGGGACAGGGGGGGCAACGAAAGATTATTT. This gives the protein CASTRDRGGNERLF. The whole CDR3 sequence reads CASTRDRGGNERLFF. Based on the CDR3 plus reference TRBV19 and TRBJ1-4, the full variable domain is GGIITQTPKFLIGQEGQKLTLKCQQNFNHDTMYWYRQDSGKGLRLIYYSITENDLQKGDLSEGYDASREKKSSFSLTVTSAQKNEMAVFLCASTRDRGGNERLFFGHGTKLSVL.

On this clone: The listed genes are named as in mouse. The sequenced part of the CDR3 DNA is TGTGCCAGCAGTGAGGACTGGGGAAACACCTTGTAC. It codes for CASSEDWGNTLY. The complete CDR3 reads CASSEDWGNTLYF. The chain links TRBV15 to TRBJ2-4, with 9 nucleotides matching TRBD2. Read data end 1 residue before the CDR3 end; the end is taken from the germline J gene. Germline lookup yields CDR1 SGHND and CDR2 FRSKSL. Unmatched junction bases numbered 2, after V lost 5 bases and J lost 5 bases. The CDR3 totals 13 residues.

Notes on this clone: The genes are named according to mouse. The missing CDR3 end, 1 residue past where the read stops, is filled in from the germline J gene. This rearrangement joins TRBV26 to TRBJ2-4; D ambiguous. The CDR3 contains 14 residues. V was trimmed by 5 bases and J by 1 base, leaving 10 bases between them. Germline loops: CDR1 KGHPV, CDR2 FQNQEV (reference sequence). The covered CDR3 bases are TGTGCCAGCAGTAAGTCCGGAGGTCAAAACACCTTGTAC. Translating it yields CASSKSGGQNTLY. The full CDR3 is CASSKSGGQNTLYF.

A note on this clone: Gene names denote mouse genes. The missing CDR3 end, 1 residue past where the read stops, is filled in from the germline J gene. The chain combines TRBV16 with TRBJ2-5, with 10 bases matching TRBD1. This CDR3 has 14 residues. Looked up from germline, CDR1 is SGHSA and CDR2 is FRNQAP. V was pared by 3 bases and J by 5 bases, with 2 bases of the junction left unmatched. CDR3 sequence reads: CASSFRDRGDTQYF. The covered CDR3 bases are TGTGCAAGCAGCTTCCGGGACAGGGGAGACACCCAGTAC.

This clone was counted a few times. Germline and genes here are mouse. The DNA ends 1 residue before the CDR3 does, and the rest of the CDR3 is filled in from the germline J gene. The chain couples TRBV13-1 to TRBJ2-7; 8 bases map to TRBD2. Trimming removed 2 bases from V and 6 bases from J; junction bases left unmatched: 1. Germline V lookup: CDR1 NSHNY, CDR2 SYGAGN. The CDR3 spans 12 residues. This CDR3 reads CASSETGVEQYF. CDR3 bases read: TGTGCCAGCAGTGAGACTGGGGTTGAACAGTAC.

About this clone: The listed genes are named as in mouse. The CDR3 end is not reached by the read, which stops 1 residue before it; the germline J gene fills it in. V is TRBV26 and J is TRBJ2-2; D gene ambiguous. The germline CDR1 and CDR2 sequences are KGHPV and FQNQEV (reference sequence). V was pared by 4 bases and J by 1 base, with 4 bases between. This CDR3 contains 13 residues. CDR3 in amino acids: CASSQGNTGQLYF. Partial CDR3 DNA: TGTGCCAGCAGTCAGGGAAACACCGGGCAGCTCTAC.

This clone is medium-sized (0.01 to 0.1%). Gene names and germline refer to mouse. The sequenced fragment ends 1 residue before the CDR3 boundary, so the rest is inferred from the germline J gene. This chain connects TRBV1 to TRBJ2-4; D perhaps matches TRBD2 (5 bases). Germline V gives CDR1 NSQYPW, CDR2 LRSPGD (reference sequence). The V and J ends lost 3 bases and 1 base respectively, with 5 bases between them. This CDR3 has 13 residues. Incomplete CDR3 DNA: TGCACCTGCAGTGCTGGGGGTCAAAACACCTTGTAC. Residues: CTCSAGGQNTLY. In full, the CDR3 reads CTCSAGGQNTLYF.

Points on this clone: Genes here carry mouse names. The CDR3 end falls 1 residue outside the read, so it is completed with the germline J gene. J is TRBJ2-2 and V is TRBV14; D is possibly TRBD1 (5 bases). The V end was cut by 1 base, the J end by 1 base, with 5 bases between. The CDR3 sequence is 14 residues long. CDR1 is SGHDT, CDR2 FRDEAV, per germline. CDR3 region: CASSFDRNTGQLYF. The sequenced CDR3 bases are TGTGCCAGCAGTTTCGACAGAAACACCGGGCAGCTCTAC. The whole variable domain, remainder taken from reference TRBV14 and TRBJ2-2, is EAGVTQSPRYAVLQEGQAVSFWCDPISGHDTLYWYQQPRDQGPQLLVYFRDEAVIDNSQLPSDRFSAVRPKGTNSTLKIQSAKQGDTATYLCASSFDRNTGQLYFGEGSKLTVL.

A word on this clone: Genes and germline are mouse. The read halts 1 residue ahead of the CDR3 end, with the missing end drawn from the germline J gene. V usage is TRBV15 and J usage is TRBJ2-2; 7 bases are a match to TRBD2. Germline loops: CDR1 SGHND, CDR2 FRSKSL. This CDR3 is 15 amino acids long. J was trimmed by 0 bases and V by 6 bases; bases with no gene match: 4. The CDR3 is CASRAGGANTGQLYF. Incomplete CDR3 DNA: TGTGCCAGCAGAGCTGGGGGAGCAAACACCGGGCAGCTCTAC. The whole variable domain, remainder taken from reference TRBV15 and TRBJ2-2, is DAGVTQTPRHEVAEKGQTIILKCEPVSGHNDLFWYRQTKIQGLELLSYFRSKSLMEDGGAFKDRFKAEMLNSSFSTLKIQPTEPKDSAVYLCASRAGGANTGQLYFGEGSKLTVL.

Regarding this clone: Genes here carry mouse names. The read finishes 1 residue shy of the CDR3 end, and the germline J gene is used to complete it. The V call is TRBV31, the J call TRBJ1-1, with 7 nucleotides matching TRBD1. The V gene end was trimmed by 1 base and the J gene end by 1 base; junction bases not matched to a gene: 0. The CDR3 sequence is 13 residues long. The germline gives CDR1 GKSSPN, CDR2 SITVG. The CDR3 bases that were read are TGTGCCTGGAGTCGGACAGGGAACACAGAAGTCTTC. This gives the protein CAWSRTGNTEVF. The CDR3 reads in full as CAWSRTGNTEVFF. The complete variable domain, with remaining parts taken from reference TRBV31 and TRBJ1-1, reads AQTIHQWPVAEIKAVGSPLSLGCTIKGKSSPNLYWYWQATGGTLQQLFYSITVGQVESVVQLNLSASRPKDDQFILSTEKLLLSHSGFYLCAWSRTGNTEVFFGKGTRLTVV.

Notes on this clone: Gene and germline names: mouse. The read halts 1 residue ahead of the CDR3 end, with the missing end drawn from the germline J gene. V usage is TRBV13-2 and J usage is TRBJ2-5; tentative D call: TRBD2 (6 bases). CDR1 is NNHNN, CDR2 SYGAGS, per germline (reference sequence). The CDR3 sequence is 14 residues long. Trimming took 0 bases from V and 6 from J, leaving 11 bases between them. CDR3 loop: CASGDAAWGDTQYF. CDR3 bases read: TGTGCCAGCGGTGATGCCGCTTGGGGGGACACCCAGTAC.

Concerning this clone itself: Gene names and germline refer to mouse. The read halts 1 residue ahead of the CDR3 end, with the missing end drawn from the germline J gene. V gene TRBV16 combines with J gene TRBJ2-3, with TRBD1 as a possible D gene (5 bases). Per the germline V gene, CDR1 is SGHSA and CDR2 is FRNQAP. The CDR3 is made up of 14 amino acids. Between the trimmed V and J ends, which lost 0 bases and 1 base, there was a span of 5 bases. CDR3: CASSLDRGAETLYF. The part of the CDR3 DNA that was read is TGTGCAAGCAGCTTAGACAGGGGTGCAGAAACGCTGTAT.

This clone is categorized as large. Gene labels here are mouse ones. The read falls 1 residue short of the CDR3 end, and the missing part is taken from the germline J gene. The genes are TRBV14 and TRBJ2-7; D may be TRBD1 (5 bases). Trimming left V 1 base short and J 4 bases short, with 6 bases between. This CDR3 is 12 amino acids long. CDR1 is SGHDT, CDR2 FRDEAV, per germline. CDR3 sequence reads: CASSFDSYEQYF. Partial CDR3 DNA: TGTGCCAGCAGTTTCGACAGTTATGAACAGTAC.

With regard to this clone: The genes and germline here are from mouse. The read ends 1 residue early relative to the CDR3; the germline J gene fills the gap. V gene TRBV15 combines with J gene TRBJ2-1; TRBD2 matches 7 bases. Trimming cost V 5 bases and J 2 bases; bases outside gene matches: 3. CDR3 size: 14 residues. From germline, CDR1 is SGHND and CDR2 FRSKSL. The CDR3 region is CASSPTGDYAEQFF. The part of the CDR3 DNA that was read is TGTGCCAGCAGTCCCACTGGGGACTATGCTGAGCAGTTC.

This clone was seen more than once but under ten times. Gene labels here are mouse ones. Coverage ceases 1 residue before the CDR3 finishes, and the germline J gene fills in the end. The J gene is TRBJ2-1, the V gene TRBV13-3; D perhaps matches TRBD1 (6 bases). V lost 4 bases, J lost 7 bases, and 9 bases lay in between. Germline V lookup: CDR1 NNHDY, CDR2 SYVADS. This CDR3 region has 12 residues. The CDR3 DNA, read in part, is TGTGCCAGCAGTTCAGGGGAGGCTGAGCAGTTC. Residues: CASSSGEAEQF. The CDR3 in full is CASSSGEAEQFF.

With respect to this clone: The gene symbols are mouse symbols. From the germline J gene comes the end of the CDR3, since the read stops 1 residue before it. The chain employs TRBV24 and TRBJ2-5; a weak D match, TRBD2 (6 bases). Germline values: CDR1 KGHTA, CDR2 FRNEEI. V gave up 6 bases and J gave up 4 bases, with 8 bases separating them. The CDR3 spans 12 residues. The sequenced CDR3 bases are TGTGCCAGCAGATTGGGGGAAGACACCCAGTAC. Encoded protein: CASRLGEDTQY. In full, the CDR3 reads CASRLGEDTQYF.

A few counts support this clone. Gene names and germline match the mouse. Sequencing ends 1 residue short of the CDR3 end; the germline J gene provides the rest. The rearrangement uses TRBV26 and TRBJ1-6, with D perhaps TRBD1 (6 bases). Being an ORF, TRBJ1-6 has a function that is uncertain. Germline V CDR1 and CDR2: KGHPV, FQNQEV (reference sequence). There are 16 residues in the CDR3. Trimming removed 3 bases from V and 0 bases from J, with 9 bases in between. The DNA read from the CDR3 is TGTGCCAGCAGTCTCCAGGGGCCTTCCTATAATTCGCCCCTCTAC. It codes for CASSLQGPSYNSPLY. Given in full, the CDR3 is CASSLQGPSYNSPLYF.

A note on this clone: Mouse gene names apply. The read falls 1 residue short of the CDR3 end, and the missing part is taken from the germline J gene. This chain joins TRBV26 and TRBJ2-3, with D hard to call. The V and J ends lost 6 bases and 0 bases respectively, with 10 bases between them. This CDR3 is 14 amino acids long. CDR1 and CDR2 (germline): KGHPV, FQNQEV (reference sequence). This chain's CDR3 is CASSRQNSAETLYF. The sequenced part of the CDR3 DNA is TGTGCCAGCAGCAGACAAAATAGTGCAGAAACGCTGTAT.

As regards this clone: Here the gene names and germline are mouse. The CDR3 end lies 1 residue beyond the end of the read and is filled in from the germline J gene. V gene TRBV31 combines with J gene TRBJ2-5; 12 nucleotides match TRBD2. The length of the CDR3 is 17 residues. Germline trimming cut 5 bases from V and 1 base from J; bases unmatched to any gene: 10. From germline, CDR1 is GKSSPN and CDR2 SITVG. The CDR3 DNA, read in part, is TGTGCCTGGGTTCCGGGACTGGGGGGTTGGGACCAAGACACCCAGTAC. Its translation: CAWVPGLGGWDQDTQY. In full, the CDR3 reads CAWVPGLGGWDQDTQYF.

The sample holds a few counts of this clone. Gene names are mouse gene names. With the read ending 1 residue before the CDR3 end, the germline J gene is used to fill in that end. This sequence joins TRBV3 and TRBJ1-1, with D perhaps matching TRBD1 (5 bases). Trimming removed 4 bases at V and 1 base at J, with 10 bases between. Germline-derived CDR1 and CDR2 are SNHLY and FYNGKV (reference sequence). This CDR3 contains 14 residues. Incomplete CDR3 DNA: TGTGCCAGCAGCTCGGGACCCTTAAACACAGAAGTCTTC. This translates into CASSSGPLNTEVF. The CDR3 as a whole reads CASSSGPLNTEVFF.

About this clone: Any gene name here is a mouse gene name. With the read ending 1 residue before the CDR3 end, the germline J gene is used to fill in that end. Other DNA sequences in the sample encode the same CDR3. The V call is TRBV26, the J call TRBJ1-1, with a tentative D call TRBD1 (6 bases). With 4 bases removed from V and 1 base from J, the gap between germline ends came to 7 bases. The CDR3 length is 13 residues. Germline CDR1 KGHPV, CDR2 FQNQEV (reference sequence). The CDR3 here is CASSPGQNTEVFF. The DNA read from the CDR3 is TGTGCCAGCAGTCCGGGACAAAACACAGAAGTCTTC.